A single sample is the source of the 8 T cell receptor beta chains below, sequenced in a study of blood T cell repertoires in COVID-19. This table comes from immunoSEQ multiplex PCR, and its TCRdb copy is limited to in-frame clones, with some not included. The repertoire has 20,000 to 25,000 clones, 81% of them found once; the top ten carry 5% to 8%. The sample taken for sequencing was peripheral blood. Receptors were obtained from a man aged 70-80 years with acute or convalescent COVID-19.

V usage is TRBV7-8 and J usage is TRBJ2-2; D is unresolved. The CDR3 has 12 amino acids. Trimming took 6 bases from V and 1 from J, leaving 3 bases between them. Per the germline V gene, CDR1 is SGHVS and CDR2 is FQNEAQ. The CDR3 DNA is TGTGCCAGCAGTAGGAACACCGGGGAGCTGTTTTTT. Protein: CASSRNTGELFF.

The chain combines TRBV7-9 with TRBJ2-1; the match to TRBD2 covers 11 bases. Germline CDR1 reads SEHNR; CDR2 reads FQNEAQ (reference sequence). V lost 6 bases and J lost 6; bases outside the gene matches: 4. The CDR3 extends over 14 amino acids. The CDR3 DNA sequence: TGTGCCAGCAGTGCTACTAGCGGGAGCAATGAGCAGTTCTTC. Translated, it gives CASSATSGSNEQFF.

The gene calls are TRBV6-5 and TRBJ1-5; no clear D gene. Germline V gene sequence: CDR1 MNHEY, CDR2 SVGAGI. This CDR3 has 15 amino acids. V gave up 7 bases and J gave up 7 bases, with 20 bases separating them. The CDR3 DNA follows: TGTGCCAGCAACCCAGCAGGAGGCGGGGAGCAGCCCCAGCATTTT. As protein: CASNPAGGGEQPQHF.

The J gene is TRBJ1-2, the V gene TRBV7-2, with D unresolved. This CDR3 comprises 15 residues. The germline V gene has CDR1 SGHTA and CDR2 FQGNSA. Trimming left V 1 base short and J 4 bases short, with 13 bases between. CDR3 sequence (DNA): TGTGCCAGCAGCTTAGATGAGACACGTCCCTATGGCTACACCTTC. Protein: CASSLDETRPYGYTF.

The CDR3 here is CASSIKGSDGYTF. The CDR3 nucleotides are TGTGCCAGTAGTATTAAGGGGTCGGATGGCTACACCTTC. The chain links TRBV19 to TRBJ1-2, with D possibly matching TRBD1 (5 bases). The germline gives CDR1 LNHDA, CDR2 SQIVND (reference sequence). Between the trimmed V and J ends, which lost 3 bases and 6 bases, there was a span of 11 bases. The CDR3 runs to 13 residues.

The rearrangement links TRBV5-1 to TRBJ2-7, with a weak D call TRBD1 (6 bases). V was shortened by 5 bases and J by 1 base, with 13 bases between the two germline ends. CDR3 length equals 14 residues. Per the germline V gene, CDR1 is SGHRS and CDR2 is YFSETQ. The CDR3, as DNA: TGCGCCAGCAGTCCCTCGGGACAATCCTACGAGCAGTACTTC. Translated: CASSPSGQSYEQYF.

The chain employs TRBV5-8 and TRBJ1-1, with TRBD1 matching 8 bases. Germline V CDR1 and CDR2: SGHTS, YDEGEE. V shed 4 bases, J shed 7 bases, and the junction held 9 bases outside the gene matches. This CDR3 comprises 14 residues. The CDR3 protein is CASSPWLGTGEAFF. The CDR3 nucleotides read TGTGCCAGCAGCCCCTGGCTAGGGACAGGTGAAGCTTTCTTT.

The chain employs TRBV7-2 and TRBJ2-1, with TRBD2 matching 9 bases. Germline lookup yields CDR1 SGHTA and CDR2 FQGNSA. This CDR3 has 18 amino acids. The V gene end was trimmed by 2 bases and the J gene end by 3 bases; junction bases not matched to a gene: 11. The CDR3, as DNA: TGTGCCAGCAGCTTACTCGCTTGGCTAGCGGGGAACTACAATGAGCAGTTCTTC. Amino acid sequence: CASSLLAWLAGNYNEQFF.